This TCR beta chain was identified in a study of T cells after yellow fever vaccination. TCRdb processed the 5' RACE reads anew with MiXCR; each CDR3 protein has one entry. The data hold roughly 170,000 distinct CDR3 sequences, with 5.5% to 7.5% observed a single time. Study-wide results and limits: Subsequent to the booster, the majority of primary-vaccination clones reappeared (around 96% CD4, 85% to 90% CD8).

This clonotype was seen only a few times. What it binds is unknown. The sequences come from CD4+ T cells sorted from PBMCs, collected on the day of the first yellow fever vaccination. The TCR was taken from a man in his late teens or twenties who received the YFV17D yellow fever vaccine.

The CDR3 DNA is TGTGCCAGCAGGGGCCGTAGGGCTAGCGGGGATGCCTACGAGCAGTACGTC. Encoded protein: CASRGRRASGDAYEQYV. The genes are TRBV28 and TRBJ2-7, with 9 bases matching TRBD2. The germline V gene has CDR1 MDHEN and CDR2 SYDVKM. V trimming: 6 bases; J trimming: 2 bases; junction bases outside the gene matches: 14. CDR3 length equals 17 residues.